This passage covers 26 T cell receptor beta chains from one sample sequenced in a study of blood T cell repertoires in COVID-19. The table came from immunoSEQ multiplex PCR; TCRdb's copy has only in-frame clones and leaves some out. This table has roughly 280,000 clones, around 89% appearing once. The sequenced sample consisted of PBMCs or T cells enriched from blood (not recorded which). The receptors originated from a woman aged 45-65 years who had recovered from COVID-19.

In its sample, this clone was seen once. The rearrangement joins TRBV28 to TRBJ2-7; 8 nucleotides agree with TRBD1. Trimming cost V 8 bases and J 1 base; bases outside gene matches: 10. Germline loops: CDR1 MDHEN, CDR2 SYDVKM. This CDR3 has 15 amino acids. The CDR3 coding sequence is TGTGCCAGCGCTCCCTCGGGGACAGGTTCCTACGAGCAGTACTTC. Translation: CASAPSGTGSYEQYF.

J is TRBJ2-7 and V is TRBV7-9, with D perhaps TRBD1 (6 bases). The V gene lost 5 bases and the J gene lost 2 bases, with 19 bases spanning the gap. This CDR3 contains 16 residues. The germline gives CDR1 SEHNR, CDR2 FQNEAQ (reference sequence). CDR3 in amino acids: CASSVTGTSTAYEQYF. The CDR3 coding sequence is TGTGCCAGCAGCGTGACCGGGACATCCACTGCCTACGAGCAGTACTTC.

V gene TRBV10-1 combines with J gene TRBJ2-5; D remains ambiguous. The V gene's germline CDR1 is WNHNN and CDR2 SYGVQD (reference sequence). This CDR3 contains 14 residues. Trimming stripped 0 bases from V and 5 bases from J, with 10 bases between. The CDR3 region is CASSESPGRETQYF. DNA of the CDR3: TGCGCCAGCAGTGAGTCCCCAGGAAGGGAGACCCAGTACTTC.

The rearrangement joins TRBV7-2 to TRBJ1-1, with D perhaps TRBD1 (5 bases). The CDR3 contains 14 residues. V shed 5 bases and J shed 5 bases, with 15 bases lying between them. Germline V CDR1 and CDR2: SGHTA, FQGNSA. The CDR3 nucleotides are TGTGCCAGCAGCCTGGGGGACTCCTTAACTGAAGCTTTCTTT. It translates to CASSLGDSLTEAFF.

Here the CDR3 DNA reads TGTGCCAGCAGCCTCGGGGGGGGAAAGGCAGAGACCCAGTACTTC. Its protein product is CASSLGGGKAETQYF. This chain connects TRBV3-1 (or the pseudogene TRBV3-2) to TRBJ2-5; TRBD2 aligns across 8 bases. Trimming at V came to 4 bases and at J to 4 bases, leaving 8 bases not matched to a gene. In germline, CDR1 is LGHDT, CDR2 YNNKEL (reference sequence). This CDR3 has 15 residues.

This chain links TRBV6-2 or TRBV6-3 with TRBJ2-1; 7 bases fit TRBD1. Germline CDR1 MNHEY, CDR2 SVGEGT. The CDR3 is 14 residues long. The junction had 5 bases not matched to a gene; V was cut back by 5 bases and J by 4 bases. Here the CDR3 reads CASSDTGDYNEQFF. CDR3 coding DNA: TGTGCCAGCAGTGATACAGGGGATTACAATGAGCAGTTCTTC.

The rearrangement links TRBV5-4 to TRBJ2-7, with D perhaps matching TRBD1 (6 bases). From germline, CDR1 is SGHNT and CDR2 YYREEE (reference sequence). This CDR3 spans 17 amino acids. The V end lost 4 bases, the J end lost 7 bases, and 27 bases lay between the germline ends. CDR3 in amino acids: CASSAAGTTSLTGEQYF. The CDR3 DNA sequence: TGTGCCAGCAGCGCAGCCGGGACAACATCCTTGACGGGAGAGCAGTACTTC.

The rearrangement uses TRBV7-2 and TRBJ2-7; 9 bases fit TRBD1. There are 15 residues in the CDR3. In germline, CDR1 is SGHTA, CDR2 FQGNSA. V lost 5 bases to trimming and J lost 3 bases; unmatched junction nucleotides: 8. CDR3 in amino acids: CASSITGTGRYEQYF. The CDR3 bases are TGTGCCAGCAGCATTACCGGGACAGGGCGCTACGAGCAGTACTTC.

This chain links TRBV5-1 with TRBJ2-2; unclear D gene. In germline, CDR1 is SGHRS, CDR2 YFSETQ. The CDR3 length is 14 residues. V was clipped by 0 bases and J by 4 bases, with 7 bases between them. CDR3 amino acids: CASSLGLLTGELFF. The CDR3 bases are TGCGCCAGCAGCTTGGGGCTTCTCACCGGGGAGCTGTTTTTT.

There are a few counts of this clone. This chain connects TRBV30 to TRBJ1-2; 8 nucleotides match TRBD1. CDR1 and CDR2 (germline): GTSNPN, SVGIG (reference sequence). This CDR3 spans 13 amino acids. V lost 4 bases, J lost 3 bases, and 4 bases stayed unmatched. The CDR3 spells CAWTGGADYGYTF. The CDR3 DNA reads TGTGCCTGGACAGGGGGCGCAGACTATGGCTACACCTTC.

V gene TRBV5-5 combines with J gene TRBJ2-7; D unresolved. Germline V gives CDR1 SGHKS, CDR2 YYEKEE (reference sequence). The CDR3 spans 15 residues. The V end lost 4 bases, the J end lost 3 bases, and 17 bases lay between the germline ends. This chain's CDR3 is CASSLLPEKIYEQYF. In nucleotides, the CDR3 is TGTGCCAGCAGCCTCCTACCGGAGAAAATCTACGAGCAGTACTTC. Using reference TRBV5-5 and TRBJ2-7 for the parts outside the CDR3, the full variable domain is DAGVTQSPTHLIKTRGQQVTLRCSPISGHKSVSWYQQVLGQGPQFIFQYYEKEERGRGNFPDRFSARQFPNYSSELNVNALLLGDSALYLCASSLLPEKIYEQYFGPGTRLTVT.

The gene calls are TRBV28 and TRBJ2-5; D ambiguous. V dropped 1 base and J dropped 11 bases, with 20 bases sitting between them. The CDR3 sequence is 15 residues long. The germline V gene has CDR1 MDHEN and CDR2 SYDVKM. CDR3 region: CASSLSRDVVPGQYF. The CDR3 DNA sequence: TGTGCCAGCAGTTTATCCCGAGACGTCGTCCCGGGTCAGTACTTC.

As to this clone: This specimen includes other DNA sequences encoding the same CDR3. CDR3 in amino acids: CAWSEQGSQPQHF. The CDR3 DNA is TGTGCCTGGAGTGAACAGGGAAGTCAGCCCCAGCATTTT. The rearrangement links TRBV30 to TRBJ1-5, with a weak D call TRBD1 (6 bases). Trimming shortened V by 1 base and J by 6 bases, and 10 bases separated the two germline ends. In germline, CDR1 is GTSNPN, CDR2 SVGIG (reference sequence). The CDR3 covers 13 residues.

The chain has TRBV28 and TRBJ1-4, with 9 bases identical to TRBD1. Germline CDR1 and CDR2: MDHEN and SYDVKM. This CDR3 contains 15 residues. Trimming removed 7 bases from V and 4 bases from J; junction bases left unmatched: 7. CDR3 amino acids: CASTAWGQGNEKLFF. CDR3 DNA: TGTGCCAGCACCGCCTGGGGACAGGGTAATGAAAAACTGTTTTTT.

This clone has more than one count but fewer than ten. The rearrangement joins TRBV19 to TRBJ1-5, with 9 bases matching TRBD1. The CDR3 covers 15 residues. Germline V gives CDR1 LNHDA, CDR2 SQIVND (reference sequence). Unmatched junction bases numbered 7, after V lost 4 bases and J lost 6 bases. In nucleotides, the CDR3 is TGTGCCAGTAGTACCACAGGGGGCCTTGGTCAGCCCCAGCATTTT. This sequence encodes CASSTTGGLGQPQHF.

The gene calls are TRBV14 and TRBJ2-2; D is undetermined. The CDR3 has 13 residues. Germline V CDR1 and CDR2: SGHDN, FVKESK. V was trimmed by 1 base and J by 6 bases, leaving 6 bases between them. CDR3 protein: CASSQVLPGELFF. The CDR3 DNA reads TGTGCCAGCAGCCAAGTCCTACCCGGGGAGCTGTTTTTT.

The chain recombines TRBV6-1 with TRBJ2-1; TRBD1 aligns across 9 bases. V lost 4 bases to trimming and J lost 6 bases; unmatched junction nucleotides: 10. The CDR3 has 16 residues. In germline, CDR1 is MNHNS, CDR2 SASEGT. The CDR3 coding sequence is TGTGCCAGCAGTGCCTCCGGGACAGGGTTCGTCAATGAGCAGTTCTTC. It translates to CASSASGTGFVNEQFF.

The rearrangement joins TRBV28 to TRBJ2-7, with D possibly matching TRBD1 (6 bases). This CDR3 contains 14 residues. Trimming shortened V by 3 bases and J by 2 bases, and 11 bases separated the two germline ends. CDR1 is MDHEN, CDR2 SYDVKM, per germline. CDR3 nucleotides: TGTGCCAGCAGTTTTTGGGGGACAACCTACGAGCAGTACTTC. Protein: CASSFWGTTYEQYF.

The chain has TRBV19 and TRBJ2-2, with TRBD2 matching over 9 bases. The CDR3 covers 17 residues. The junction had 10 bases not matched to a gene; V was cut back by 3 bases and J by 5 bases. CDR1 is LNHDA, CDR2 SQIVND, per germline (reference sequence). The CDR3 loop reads CASSMGIAGVGTGELFF. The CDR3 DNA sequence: TGTGCCAGTAGTATGGGGATAGCGGGAGTAGGGACCGGGGAGCTGTTTTTT.

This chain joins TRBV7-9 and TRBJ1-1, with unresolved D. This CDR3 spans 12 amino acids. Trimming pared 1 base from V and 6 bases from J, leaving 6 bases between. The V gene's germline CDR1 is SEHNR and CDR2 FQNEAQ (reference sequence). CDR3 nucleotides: TGTGCCAGCAGCTTAGGCGGCGCTGAAGCTTTCTTT. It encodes CASSLGGAEAFF.

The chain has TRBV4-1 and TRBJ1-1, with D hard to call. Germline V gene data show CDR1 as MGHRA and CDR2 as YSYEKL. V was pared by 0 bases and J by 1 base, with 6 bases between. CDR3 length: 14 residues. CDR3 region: CASSQDGENTEAFF. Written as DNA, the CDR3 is TGCGCCAGCAGCCAAGACGGAGAGAACACTGAAGCTTTCTTT.

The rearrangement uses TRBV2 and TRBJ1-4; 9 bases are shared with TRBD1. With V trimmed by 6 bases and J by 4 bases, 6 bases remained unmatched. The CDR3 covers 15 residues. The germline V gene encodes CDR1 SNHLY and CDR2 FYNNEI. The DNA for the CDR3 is TGTGCCAGCAGGACAGGGGGAGGATTTAATGAAAAACTGTTTTTT. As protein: CASRTGGGFNEKLFF.

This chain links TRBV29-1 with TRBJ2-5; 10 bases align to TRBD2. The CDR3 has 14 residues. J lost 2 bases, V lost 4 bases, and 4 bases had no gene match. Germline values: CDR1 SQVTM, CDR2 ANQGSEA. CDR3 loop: CSVVGLAVQETQYF. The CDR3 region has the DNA TGCAGCGTTGTAGGACTAGCGGTACAAGAGACCCAGTACTTC.

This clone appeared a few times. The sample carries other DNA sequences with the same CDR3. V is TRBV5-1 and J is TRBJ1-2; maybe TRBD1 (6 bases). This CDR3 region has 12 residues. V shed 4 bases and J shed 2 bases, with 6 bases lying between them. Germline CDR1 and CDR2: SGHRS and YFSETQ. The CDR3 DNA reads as TGCGCCAGCAGCACAGGGAACTATGGCTACACCTTC. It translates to CASSTGNYGYTF. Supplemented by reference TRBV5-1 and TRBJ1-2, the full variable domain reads KAGVTQTPRYLIKTRGQQVTLSCSPISGHRSVSWYQQTPGQGLQFLFEYFSETQRNKGNFPGRFSGRQFSNSRSEMNVSTLELGDSALYLCASSTGNYGYTFGSGTRLTVV.

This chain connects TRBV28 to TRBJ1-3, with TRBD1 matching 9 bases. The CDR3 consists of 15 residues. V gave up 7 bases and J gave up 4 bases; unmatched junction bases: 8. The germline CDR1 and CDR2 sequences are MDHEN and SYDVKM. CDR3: CASTEQGAGGNTIYF. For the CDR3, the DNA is TGTGCCAGCACGGAACAGGGGGCGGGGGGAAACACCATATATTTT.

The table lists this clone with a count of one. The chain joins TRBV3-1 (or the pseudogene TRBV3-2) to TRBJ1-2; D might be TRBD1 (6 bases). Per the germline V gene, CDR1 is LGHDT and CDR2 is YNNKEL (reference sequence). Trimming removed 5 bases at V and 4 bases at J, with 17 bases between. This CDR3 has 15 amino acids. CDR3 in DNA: TGTGCCAGCAGCGAAGGGGGAGATTTGACCTATGGCTACACCTTC. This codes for CASSEGGDLTYGYTF.